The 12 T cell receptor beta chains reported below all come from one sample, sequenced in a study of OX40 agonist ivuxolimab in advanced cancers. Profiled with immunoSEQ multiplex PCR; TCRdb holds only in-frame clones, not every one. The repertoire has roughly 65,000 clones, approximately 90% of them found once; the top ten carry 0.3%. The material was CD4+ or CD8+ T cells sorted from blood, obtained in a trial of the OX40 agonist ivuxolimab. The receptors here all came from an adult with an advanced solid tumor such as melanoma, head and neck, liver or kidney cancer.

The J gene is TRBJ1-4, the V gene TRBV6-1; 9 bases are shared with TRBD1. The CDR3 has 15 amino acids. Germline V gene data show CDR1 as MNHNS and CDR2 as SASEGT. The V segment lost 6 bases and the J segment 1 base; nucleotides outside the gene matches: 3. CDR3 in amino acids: CASRTGGETNEKLFF. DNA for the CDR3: TGTGCCAGCAGGACAGGGGGGGAAACTAATGAAAAACTGTTTTTT.

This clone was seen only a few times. The CDR3 sequence: CASSLVGTSGTETQYF. CDR3 DNA sequence: TGTGCCAGCAGCTTAGTGGGGACTAGCGGGACGGAGACCCAGTACTTC. The chain employs TRBV7-9 and TRBJ2-5, with 13 bases matching TRBD2. CDR3 length: 16 residues. CDR1 is SEHNR, CDR2 FQNEAQ, per germline (reference sequence). The J segment lost 5 bases and the V segment lost 1 base, leaving 4 bases of the junction unmatched. Based on the CDR3 plus reference TRBV7-9 and TRBJ2-5, the full variable domain is DTGVSQNPRHKITKRGQNVTFRCDPISEHNRLYWYRQTLGQGPEFLTYFQNEAQLEKSRLLSDRFSAERPKGSFSTLEIQRTEQGDSAMYLCASSLVGTSGTETQYFGPGTRLLVL.

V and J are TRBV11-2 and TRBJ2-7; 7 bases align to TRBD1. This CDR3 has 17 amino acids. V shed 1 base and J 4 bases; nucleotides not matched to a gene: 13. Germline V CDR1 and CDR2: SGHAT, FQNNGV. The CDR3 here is CASSLGGQTTAPYEQYF. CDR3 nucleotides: TGTGCCAGCAGCTTAGGGGGACAGACTACTGCCCCTTACGAGCAGTACTTC. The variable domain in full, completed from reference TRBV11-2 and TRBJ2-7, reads EAGVAQSPRYKIIEKRQSVAFWCNPISGHATLYWYQQILGQGPKLLIQFQNNGVVDDSQLPKDRFSAERLKGVDSTLKIQPAKLEDSAVYLCASSLGGQTTAPYEQYFGPGTRLTVT.

This chain's CDR3 is CASSSGGAVRDTQYF. CDR3 in DNA: TGTGCCAGCAGTTCTGGGGGGGCTGTAAGAGATACGCAGTATTTT. J is TRBJ2-3 and V is TRBV6-6; D perhaps matches TRBD2 (7 bases). Germline lookup yields CDR1 MNHNY and CDR2 SVGAGI (reference sequence). This CDR3 is built from 15 residues. Trimming removed 4 bases from V and 5 bases from J, with 16 bases in between.

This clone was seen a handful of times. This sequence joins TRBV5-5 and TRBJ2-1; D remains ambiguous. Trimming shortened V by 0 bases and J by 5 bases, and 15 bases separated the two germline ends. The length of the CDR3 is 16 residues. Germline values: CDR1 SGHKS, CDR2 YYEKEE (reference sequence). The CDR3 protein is CASSLVQIVGHNEQFF. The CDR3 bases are TGTGCCAGCAGCTTGGTTCAGATAGTTGGGCACAATGAGCAGTTCTTC.

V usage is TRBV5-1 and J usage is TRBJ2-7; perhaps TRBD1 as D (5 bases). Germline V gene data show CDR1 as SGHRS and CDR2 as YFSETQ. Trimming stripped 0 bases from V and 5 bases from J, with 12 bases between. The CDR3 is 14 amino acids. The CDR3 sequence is CASSLVQGSNEQYF. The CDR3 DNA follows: TGCGCCAGCAGCTTGGTTCAGGGTAGTAACGAGCAGTACTTC.

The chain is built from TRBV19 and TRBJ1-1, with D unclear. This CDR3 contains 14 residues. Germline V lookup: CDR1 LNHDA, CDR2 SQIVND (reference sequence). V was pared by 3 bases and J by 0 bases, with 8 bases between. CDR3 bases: TGTGCCAGTAGTATCGGCGGGTTGAACACTGAAGCTTTCTTT. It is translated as CASSIGGLNTEAFF.

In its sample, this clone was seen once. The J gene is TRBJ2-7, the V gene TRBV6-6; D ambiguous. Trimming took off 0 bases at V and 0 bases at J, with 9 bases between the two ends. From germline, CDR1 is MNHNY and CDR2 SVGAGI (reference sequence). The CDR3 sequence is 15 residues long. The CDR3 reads CASSYSPDSSYEQYF. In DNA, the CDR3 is TGTGCCAGCAGTTACTCGCCGGATAGCTCCTACGAGCAGTACTTC.

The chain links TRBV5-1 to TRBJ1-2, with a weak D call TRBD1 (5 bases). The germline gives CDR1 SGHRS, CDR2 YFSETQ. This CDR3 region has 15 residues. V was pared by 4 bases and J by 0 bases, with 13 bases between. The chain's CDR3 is CASSPGTTANYGYTF. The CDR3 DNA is TGCGCCAGCAGCCCGGGGACGACCGCTAACTATGGCTACACCTTC.

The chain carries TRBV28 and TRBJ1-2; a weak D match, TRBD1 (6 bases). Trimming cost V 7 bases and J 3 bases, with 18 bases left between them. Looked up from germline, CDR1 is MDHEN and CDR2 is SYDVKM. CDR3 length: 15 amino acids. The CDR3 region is CASTSRGGVYYGYTF. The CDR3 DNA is TGTGCCAGCACCTCTAGGGGGGGGGTGTACTATGGCTACACCTTC.

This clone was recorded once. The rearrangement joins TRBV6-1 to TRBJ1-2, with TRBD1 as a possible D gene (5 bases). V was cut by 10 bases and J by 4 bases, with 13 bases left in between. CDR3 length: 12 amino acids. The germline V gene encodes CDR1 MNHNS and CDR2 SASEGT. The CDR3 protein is CAITRDGYGYTF. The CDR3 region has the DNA TGTGCCATTACCAGGGATGGCTATGGCTACACCTTC.

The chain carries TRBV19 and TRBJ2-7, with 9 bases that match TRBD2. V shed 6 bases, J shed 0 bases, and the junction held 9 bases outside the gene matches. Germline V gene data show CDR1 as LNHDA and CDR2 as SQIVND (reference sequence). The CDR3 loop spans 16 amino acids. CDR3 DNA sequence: TGTGCCAGTAGCGAGGTTAGCGGGGGACCCTCCTACGAGCAGTACTTC. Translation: CASSEVSGGPSYEQYF.